A single sample is the source of the 9 T cell receptor beta chains below, sequenced in a study of T cell responses to AZD1222 COVID-19 vaccine. Using immunoSEQ multiplex PCR, the repertoire was profiled, and TCRdb retains in-frame clones only, with some absent. This repertoire shows tens of thousands of clones, approximately 90% found once; its top ten account for 19%. The material was peripheral blood, obtained on day 0 of AZD1222 vaccination. The receptor source for this set is an adult in good health.

This clone was observed a few times. V gene TRBV7-9 combines with J gene TRBJ1-3; D is perhaps TRBD1 (5 bases). From germline, CDR1 is SEHNR and CDR2 FQNEAQ (reference sequence). V was cut by 3 bases and J by 0 bases, with 12 bases left in between. CDR3 length: 16 amino acids. In nucleotides, the CDR3 is TGTGCCAGCAGCTTCCGACAGTGGGGCTCTGGAAACACCATATATTTT. It is translated as CASSFRQWGSGNTIYF.

The chain employs TRBV6-4 and TRBJ1-4, with TRBD1 matching 7 bases. This CDR3 region has 16 residues. The germline gives CDR1 MRHNA, CDR2 SNTAGT. Trimming removed 5 bases from V and 5 bases from J; junction bases left unmatched: 11. CDR3 coding DNA: TGTGCCAGCAGTCGACAGGGATTCTGGGAGAATGAAAAACTGTTTTTT. It yields the protein CASSRQGFWENEKLFF.

This clone was found once. V gene TRBV18 combines with J gene TRBJ2-7; D tentatively fits TRBD1 or TRBD2 (5 bases each). Trimming took 2 bases from V and 5 from J, leaving 7 bases between them. Germline V CDR1 and CDR2: KGHSH, LQKENI. The CDR3 totals 12 residues. CDR3 bases: TGTGCCAGCTCACCAGGGACGGACGAGCAGTACTTC. It encodes CASSPGTDEQYF.

This clone came up once. The V gene is TRBV5-8, the J gene TRBJ2-3; 10 positions agree with TRBD2. The germline gives CDR1 SGHTS, CDR2 YDEGEE. The J segment lost 1 base and the V segment lost 0 bases, leaving 5 bases of the junction unmatched. This CDR3 is built from 17 residues. In DNA form, the CDR3 reads TGTGCCAGCAGCTTGGCCTTAGCGGGGGGACGCACAGATACGCAGTATTTT. Translating gives CASSLALAGGRTDTQYF.

V gene TRBV19 combines with J gene TRBJ1-2; D is perhaps TRBD1 (5 bases). The V end lost 6 bases, the J end lost 4 bases, and 12 bases lay between the germline ends. CDR1 and CDR2 (germline): LNHDA, SQIVND (reference sequence). The CDR3 is made up of 13 amino acids. CDR3 sequence (DNA): TGTGCCAGTAGCCCGGACATTTTCTATGGCTACACCTTC. Its protein product is CASSPDIFYGYTF.

This clone was picked up one time. V and J are TRBV12-3 or TRBV12-4 and TRBJ2-4; a possible D gene is TRBD2 (5 bases). This CDR3 has 13 amino acids. Trimming took off 5 bases at V and 7 bases at J, with 12 bases between the two ends. CDR3 sequence reads: CASSQAAANIQYF. CDR3 nucleotides: TGTGCCAGCAGTCAGGCAGCGGCTAACATTCAGTACTTC.

V gene TRBV4-2 combines with J gene TRBJ2-3; 8 bases align to TRBD2. V was clipped by 2 bases and J by 2 bases; unmatched bases: 6. The germline V gene encodes CDR1 LGHNA and CDR2 YNFKEQ. This CDR3 comprises 16 residues. The CDR3 region has the DNA TGTGCCAGCAGCCAAAATAGCGGGGAAATCACAGATACGCAGTATTTT. Residues: CASSQNSGEITDTQYF.

This clone was recorded once. The chain uses TRBV7-2 and TRBJ1-6, with 7 bases aligning to TRBD1. With V trimmed by 6 bases and J by 9 bases, 8 bases remained unmatched. The CDR3 sequence is 14 residues long. Germline V gene sequence: CDR1 SGHTA, CDR2 FQGNSA. The CDR3 nucleotides read TGTGCCAGCAGTTTTCAGGGGGGGAGTTCACCCCTCCACTTT. Protein sequence: CASSFQGGSSPLHF.

The V gene is TRBV6-6, the J gene TRBJ1-2; possibly TRBD1 for D (5 bases). CDR1 is MNHNY, CDR2 SVGAGI, per germline (reference sequence). V dropped 0 bases and J dropped 4 bases, with 9 bases sitting between them. This CDR3 spans 14 amino acids. CDR3 sequence: CASSYSDNLYGYTF. The CDR3 region has the DNA TGTGCCAGCAGTTACTCGGACAACCTCTATGGCTACACCTTC.